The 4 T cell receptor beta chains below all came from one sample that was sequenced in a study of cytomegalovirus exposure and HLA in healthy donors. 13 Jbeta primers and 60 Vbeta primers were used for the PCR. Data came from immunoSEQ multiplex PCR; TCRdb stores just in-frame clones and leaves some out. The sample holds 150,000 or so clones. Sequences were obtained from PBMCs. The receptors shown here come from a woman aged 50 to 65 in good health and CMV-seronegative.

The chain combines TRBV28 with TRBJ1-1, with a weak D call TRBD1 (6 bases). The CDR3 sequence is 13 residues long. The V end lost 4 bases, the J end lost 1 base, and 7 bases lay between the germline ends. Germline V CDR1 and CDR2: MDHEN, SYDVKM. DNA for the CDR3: TGTGCCAGCAGTTCCAGGGGGAACACTGAAGCTTTCTTT. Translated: CASSSRGNTEAFF.

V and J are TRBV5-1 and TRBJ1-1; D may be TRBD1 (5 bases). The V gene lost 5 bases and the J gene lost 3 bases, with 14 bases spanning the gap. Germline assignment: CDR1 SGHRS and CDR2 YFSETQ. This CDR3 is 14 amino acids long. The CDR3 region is CASRTGTSHTEAFF. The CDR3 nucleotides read TGCGCCAGCAGAACCGGGACTTCGCACACTGAAGCTTTCTTT. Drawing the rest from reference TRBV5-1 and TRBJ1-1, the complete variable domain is KAGVTQTPRYLIKTRGQQVTLSCSPISGHRSVSWYQQTPGQGLQFLFEYFSETQRNKGNFPGRFSGRQFSNSRSEMNVSTLELGDSALYLCASRTGTSHTEAFFGQGTRLTVV.

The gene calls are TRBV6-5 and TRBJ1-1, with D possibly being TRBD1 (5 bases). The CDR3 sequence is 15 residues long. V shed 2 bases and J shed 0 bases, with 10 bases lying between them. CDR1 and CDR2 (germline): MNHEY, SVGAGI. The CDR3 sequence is CASSYQPTVNTEAFF. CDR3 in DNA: TGTGCCAGCAGTTACCAGCCGACAGTGAACACTGAAGCTTTCTTT.

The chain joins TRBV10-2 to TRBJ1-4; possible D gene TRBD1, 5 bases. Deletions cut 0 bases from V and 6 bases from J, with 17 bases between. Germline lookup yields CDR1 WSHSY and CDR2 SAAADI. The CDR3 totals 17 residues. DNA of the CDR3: TGCGCCAGCAGTGAGTCACTAGCGGGGCGAAGCGATGAAAAACTGTTTTTT. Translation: CASSESLAGRSDEKLFF.